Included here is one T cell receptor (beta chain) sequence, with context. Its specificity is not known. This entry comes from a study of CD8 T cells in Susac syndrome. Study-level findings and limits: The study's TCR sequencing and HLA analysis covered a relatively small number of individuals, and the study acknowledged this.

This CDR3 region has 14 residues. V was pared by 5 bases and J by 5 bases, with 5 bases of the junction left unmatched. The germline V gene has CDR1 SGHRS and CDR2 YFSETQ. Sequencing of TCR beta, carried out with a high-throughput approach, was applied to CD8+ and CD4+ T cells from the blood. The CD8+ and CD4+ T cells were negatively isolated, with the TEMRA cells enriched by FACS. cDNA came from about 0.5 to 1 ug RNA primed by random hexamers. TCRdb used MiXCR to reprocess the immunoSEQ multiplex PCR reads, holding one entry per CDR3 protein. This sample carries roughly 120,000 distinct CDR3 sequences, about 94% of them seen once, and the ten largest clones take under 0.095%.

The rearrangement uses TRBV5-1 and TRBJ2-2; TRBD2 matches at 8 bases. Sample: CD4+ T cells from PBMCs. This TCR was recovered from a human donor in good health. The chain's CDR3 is CASRREGLTGELFF. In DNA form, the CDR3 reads TGCGCCAGCAGACGGGAGGGCCTAACCGGGGAGCTGTTTTTT. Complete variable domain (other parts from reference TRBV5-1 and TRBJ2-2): KAGVTQTPRYLIKTRGQQVTLSCSPISGHRSVSWYQQTPGQGLQFLFEYFSETQRNKGNFPGRFSGRQFSNSRSEMNVSTLELGDSALYLCASRREGLTGELFFGEGSRLTVL.